A selection of T cell receptor beta chains follows, all from one sample in a study of shared clonotypes between healthy human individuals. Profiling relied on immunoSEQ multiplex PCR, and the TCRdb table lists in-frame clones only, not all of them. The table includes around 600,000 clones, 95% to 98% detected once. The sequenced sample was naive CD8+ T cells sorted from blood. The receptors stem from a man between 25 and 39 years old in good health. CDR3s leave out the opening cysteine and the closing phenylalanine or tryptophan. Fields, in order: V gene, CDR3 protein.

TRBV12-5,ASGLGTEGLGLYNEQF
TRBV4-3,ASSQSPPYEQY
TRBV9,ASSVGDGFNEKLF
TRBV27,ASSSWGTGYEQY
TRBV7-8,ASHPRPGSSYEQY
TRBV7-9,ASSLAPEGEMEAF
TRBV6-5,ASSTTGADTGELF
TRBV2,ASSEFATGASTNEKLF
TRBV6-6,ASSYSVGAYEQY
TRBV14,ASSFYGDTQY
TRBV29-1,SVEELRTSGSGEQY
TRBV9,ASSVATRVARDMEEFKQF
TRBV4-3,ASSPDRGYEQY
TRBV5-4,ASSLSGFQETQY
TRBV4-1,ASSPGTSGYEQY
TRBV5-6,ASSMTTGPYSGNTIY
TRBV9,ASSPGGTRDEQY
TRBV5-4,ASSSGSTDTQY
TRBV28,ASSLYAGQAGYEQY
TRBV14,ASSHALAGMVTGELF
TRBV7-9,ASSDRGAGDEKLF
TRBV30,AWSSGQDPSQPQH
TRBV4-1,ASSHRTGETEKLF
TRBV29-1,SAREGGETQY
TRBV27,ASRSGGGLYEQY
TRBV5-1,ASSLEGTGGHGYT
TRBV27,ASSLASGSYEQY
TRBV19,ASSIGSSYNEQF
TRBV27,ASSLSAGGDYEQY
TRBV29-1,SVVSLAGTYNEQF
TRBV6-6,ASSLDLTEAF
TRBV7-9,ASSWIPPEGYT
TRBV7-9,ASSPDRQNTGELF
TRBV27,ASSFGANQPQH
TRBV10-1,ASSDQPGPAETQY
TRBV28,ASSLLGDTEAF
TRBV7-6,ASSLDPSEQY
TRBV5-1,ASGTSGSPNEQF
TRBV27,ASSLRRRQGYEQY
TRBV7-6,ASSLVRIGDRGPYEQY
TRBV11-2,ASSIRGTSASSYEQY
TRBV27,ASSLTGGGYT
TRBV7-9,ASSGWDSVAGNTIY
TRBV7-2,ASSPTSGNLEQY
TRBV7-2,ASGVGTETQY
TRBV5-1,ASSKTSGRDHEQY
TRBV19,ASMVYNEQF
TRBV5-5,ASSLDSTSGRRQETQY
TRBV27,ASSSPGEQGAFRATQY
TRBV28,ASSLKTSGNNEQF
TRBV29-1,SVGPLENTGELF
TRBV5-6,ASSLMSLYGNTIY
TRBV7-9,ASSPAAGAYEQY
TRBV20-1,SARDPGEQY
TRBV11-2,ASSPGIGQPQH
TRBV28,ASSPLLLDPDTQY
TRBV7-9,ASSSPVPDTQY